The 5 T cell receptor beta chains below come from one sample, sequenced in a study of T cells in Graves' hyperthyroidism and ophthalmopathy. Amplification of TCR beta CDR3 regions used RNA as the template. HTBI primers were employed in a first-round RT-PCR of the TCR CDR3. One entry per CDR3 protein, called by TCRdb with MiXCR from the multiplex PCR reads. The data contain about 640,000 distinct CDR3 sequences, 14% of them seen just once; the ten biggest clones take up approximately 13%. Sequences were obtained from blood. These TCRs come from a woman aged 50 to 65 with Graves' ophthalmopathy.

This clonotype showed up many times. J is TRBJ2-5 and V is TRBV6-1, with no clear D. This CDR3 has 12 amino acids. Germline lookup yields CDR1 MNHNS and CDR2 SASEGT. Trimming shortened V by 3 bases and J by 5 bases, and 7 bases separated the two germline ends. Here the CDR3 DNA reads TGTGCCAGCAGTGACCGTTTGGAGACCCAGTACTTC. This encodes CASSDRLETQYF.

This clonotype was observed a handful of times. This chain links TRBV20-1 with TRBJ2-6; D might be TRBD1 (5 bases). The length of the CDR3 is 15 residues. V was shortened by 0 bases and J by 4 bases, with 10 bases between the two germline ends. Germline CDR1 reads DFQATT; CDR2 reads SNEGSKA (reference sequence). CDR3 amino acids: CSAREGVSGANVLTF. In DNA, the CDR3 is TGCAGTGCTAGAGAAGGGGTGTCCGGGGCCAACGTCCTGACTTTC.

This clonotype showed up many times. CDR3 sequence (DNA): TGTGCCAGCAGAACAGACAGGGTTCATGGCTACACCTTC. The encoded protein is CASRTDRVHGYTF. The V gene is TRBV12-3 or TRBV12-4, the J gene TRBJ1-2; 7 bases agree with TRBD1. Trimming took 6 bases from V and 6 from J; bases not matched to a gene: 7. This CDR3 contains 13 residues.

About this clonotype itself: A much larger clone is a single base away; this may be a read error. The chain uses TRBV30 and TRBJ2-5; 7 nucleotides match TRBD1. CDR3 length equals 13 residues. V lost 5 bases to trimming and J lost 2 bases; unmatched junction nucleotides: 5. Germline V lookup: CDR1 GTSNPN, CDR2 SVGIG (reference sequence). The CDR3 spells CAWGRDRQETQYF. In DNA form, the CDR3 reads TGTGCCTGGGGCCGGGACAGACAAGAGACCCAGTACTTC.

The rearrangement links TRBV5-1 to TRBJ1-5, with TRBD1 identical over 10 bases. CDR1 is SGHRS, CDR2 YFSETQ, per germline. Trimming took 4 bases from V and 6 from J; bases not matched to a gene: 7. CDR3 length: 15 residues. The CDR3 region is CASSEGTGEGQPQHF. The CDR3 DNA sequence: TGCGCCAGCAGCGAGGGGACAGGGGAGGGTCAGCCCCAGCATTTT.